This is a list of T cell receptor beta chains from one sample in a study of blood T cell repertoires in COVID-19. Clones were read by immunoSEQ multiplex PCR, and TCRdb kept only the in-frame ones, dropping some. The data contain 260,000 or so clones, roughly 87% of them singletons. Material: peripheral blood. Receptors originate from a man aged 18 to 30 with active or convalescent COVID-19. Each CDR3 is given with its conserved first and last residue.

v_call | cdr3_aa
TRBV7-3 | CASSLSGAYNEQFF
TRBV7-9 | CASSLSTGLADAYEQYF
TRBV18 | CASSKRTGGNTGELFF
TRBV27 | CASSEPGGENTGELFF
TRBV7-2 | CASSLVATEAFF
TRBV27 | CASSFMRGLFSGANVLTF
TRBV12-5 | CASGFRQGDTQYF
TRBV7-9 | CASSLGAGNTGELFF
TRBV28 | CASRQGAEAFF
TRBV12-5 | CASGFFAGSTDTQYF
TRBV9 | CASSARSGLAGRYNEQFF
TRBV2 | CASSVGQGGNTQYF
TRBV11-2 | CASSLGLTPGEQYF
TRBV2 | CASSVGGVRQPQHF
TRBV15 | CATSRANKGADTQYF
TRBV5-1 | CASSLLTGSGELFF
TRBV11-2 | CASSSHPSGGAISEQFF
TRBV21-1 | CASSKGRGRANEQFF
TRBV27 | CASSLSGANVLTF